This paragraph covers one TCR beta chain sequence. The antigen is undetermined. This sample is drawn from a study of beta chain features in type 1 diabetes. Whole-study findings and limits: For Type 1 diabetes patients, all four CD4+ subsets carried TCRB CDR3s that were moderately but significantly shorter.

V dropped 2 bases and J dropped 6 bases, with 13 bases sitting between them. Germline V gene data show CDR1 as MDHEN and CDR2 as SYDVKM. This CDR3 has 15 amino acids. The isolated RNA, all of it, was reverse transcribed, so expressed TCRB transcripts were what got sequenced. Here immunoSEQ multiplex PCR was the method, and the copy in TCRdb shows in-frame clones only, minus some. The sample comprises some 700,000 clones, around 15% of which are singletons, and 0.022% rests with the top ten. The receptor's source is a man younger than 35 with type 1 diabetes. What was sequenced was naive CD4+ T cells from blood. The V and J genes are TRBV28 and TRBJ1-4, with unresolved D. The CDR3 DNA sequence: TGTGCCAGCAGTTTAGGCGGCAGGAGAGATGAAAAACTGTTTTTT. Translating gives CASSLGGRRDEKLFF. Full variable domain (outside the CDR3, taken from reference TRBV28 and TRBJ1-4): DVKVTQSSRYLVKRTGEKVFLECVQDMDHENMFWYRQDPGLGLRLIYFSYDVKMKEKGDIPEGYSVSREKKERFSLILESASTNQTSMYLCASSLGGRRDEKLFFGSGTQLSVL.